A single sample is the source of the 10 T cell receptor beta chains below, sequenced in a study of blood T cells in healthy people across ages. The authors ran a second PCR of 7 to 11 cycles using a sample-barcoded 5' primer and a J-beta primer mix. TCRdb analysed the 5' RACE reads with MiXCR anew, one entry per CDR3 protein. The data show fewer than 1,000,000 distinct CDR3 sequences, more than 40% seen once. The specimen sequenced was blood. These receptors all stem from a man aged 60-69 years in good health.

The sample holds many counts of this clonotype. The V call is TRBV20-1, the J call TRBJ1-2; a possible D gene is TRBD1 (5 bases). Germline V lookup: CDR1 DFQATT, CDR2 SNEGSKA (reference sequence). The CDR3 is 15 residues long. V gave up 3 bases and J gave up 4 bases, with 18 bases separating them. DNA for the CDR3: TGCAGTGCTAGGGCTGGGGGGGTCCGCTCCTATGGCTACACCTTC. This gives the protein CSARAGGVRSYGYTF.

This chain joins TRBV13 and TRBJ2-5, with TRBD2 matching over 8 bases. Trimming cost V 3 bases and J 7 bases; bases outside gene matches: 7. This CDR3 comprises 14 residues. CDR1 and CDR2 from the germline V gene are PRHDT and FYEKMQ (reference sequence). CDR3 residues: CASSFGGALGTQYF. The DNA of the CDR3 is TGTGCCAGCAGCTTCGGGGGGGCACTGGGGACCCAGTACTTC.

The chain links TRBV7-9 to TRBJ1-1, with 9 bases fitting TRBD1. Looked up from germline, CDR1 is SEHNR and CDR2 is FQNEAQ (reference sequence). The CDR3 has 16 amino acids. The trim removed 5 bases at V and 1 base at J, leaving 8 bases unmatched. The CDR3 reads CASSLAGQGRNTEAFF. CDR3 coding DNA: TGTGCCAGCAGCCTCGCCGGACAGGGGAGGAACACTGAAGCTTTCTTT.

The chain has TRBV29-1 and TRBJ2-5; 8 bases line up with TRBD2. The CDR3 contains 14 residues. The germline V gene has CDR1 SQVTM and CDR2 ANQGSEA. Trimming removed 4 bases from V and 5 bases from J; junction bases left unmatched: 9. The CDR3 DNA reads TGCAGCGTTGCCGGGGGGGGAAGGAGGGAGACCCAGTACTTC. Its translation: CSVAGGGRRETQYF.

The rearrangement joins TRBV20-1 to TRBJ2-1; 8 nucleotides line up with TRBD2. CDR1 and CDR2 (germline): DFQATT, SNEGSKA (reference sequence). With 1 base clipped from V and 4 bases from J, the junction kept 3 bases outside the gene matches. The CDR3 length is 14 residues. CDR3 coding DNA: TGCAGTGCTAGAGTTTCTAGCGGGTACAATGAGCAGTTCTTC. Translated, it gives CSARVSSGYNEQFF.

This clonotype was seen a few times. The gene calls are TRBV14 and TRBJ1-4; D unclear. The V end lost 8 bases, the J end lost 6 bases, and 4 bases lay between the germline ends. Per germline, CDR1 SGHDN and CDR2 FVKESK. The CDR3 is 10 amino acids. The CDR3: CASGDEKLFF. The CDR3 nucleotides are TGTGCCAGCGGGGATGAAAAACTGTTTTTT.

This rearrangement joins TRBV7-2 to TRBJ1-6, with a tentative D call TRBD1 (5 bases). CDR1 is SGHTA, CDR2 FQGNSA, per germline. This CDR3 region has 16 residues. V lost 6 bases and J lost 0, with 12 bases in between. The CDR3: CASRVDRGSYNSPLHF. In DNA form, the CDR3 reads TGTGCCAGCAGAGTAGACAGAGGCTCCTATAATTCACCCCTCCACTTT.

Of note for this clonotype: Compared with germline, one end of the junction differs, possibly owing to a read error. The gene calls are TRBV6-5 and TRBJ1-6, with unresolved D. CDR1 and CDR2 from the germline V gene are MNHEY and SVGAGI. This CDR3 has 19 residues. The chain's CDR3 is CASSYLRGRQNSYNSPLHF. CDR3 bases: TGTGCCAGCAGTTATTTAAGAGGACGACAAAACTCCTATAACTCACCCCTCCACTTT.

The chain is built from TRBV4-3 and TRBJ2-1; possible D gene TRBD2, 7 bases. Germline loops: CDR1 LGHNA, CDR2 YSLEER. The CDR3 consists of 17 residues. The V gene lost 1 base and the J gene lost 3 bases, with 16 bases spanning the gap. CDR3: CASSQAGGAFVYNEQFF. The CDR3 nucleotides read TGCGCCAGCAGCCAAGCTGGGGGGGCGTTTGTCTACAATGAGCAGTTCTTC.

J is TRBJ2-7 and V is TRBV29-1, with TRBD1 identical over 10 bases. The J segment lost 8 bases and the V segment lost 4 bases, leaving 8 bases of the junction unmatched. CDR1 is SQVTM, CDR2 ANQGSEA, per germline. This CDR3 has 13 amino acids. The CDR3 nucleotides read TGCAGCGTTGGACGGGACAGGGGTCACAAGCAGTACTTC. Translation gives CSVGRDRGHKQYF.